This is a list of T cell receptor beta chains from one sample in a study of blood T cell repertoires in COVID-19. Clones were read by immunoSEQ multiplex PCR, and TCRdb kept only the in-frame ones, dropping some. The sample records approximately 120,000 clones, approximately 85% being singletons. Sequenced: peripheral blood. The receptors originated from a man at least 80 years old with active or convalescent COVID-19. Both conserved end residues are part of each CDR3. D genes are given only for firm matches. The size of a clone is reported for some rows only, either as once, few or many, or as a class for expanded clones.

D: .
J: TRBJ2-1
V: TRBV18
size: once
CDR3: CASSPIGPPDNEQFF
DNA: TGTGCCAGCTCACCAATTGGGCCTCCAGACAATGAGCAGTTCTTC

D: .
J: TRBJ1-5
V: TRBV10-3
size: .
CDR3: CASTGVSNQPQHF
DNA: TGTGCCTCGACAGGCGTAAGCAATCAGCCCCAGCATTTT

D: TRBD2
J: TRBJ2-3
V: TRBV7-8
size: .
CDR3: CASSTSGWREGGTDTQYF
DNA: TGTGCCAGCAGCACTAGTGGATGGCGGGAGGGAGGCACAGATACGCAGTATTTT

D: TRBD1
J: TRBJ1-2
V: TRBV6-5
size: .
CDR3: CASSRTGLDGYTF
DNA: TGTGCCAGCAGCAGGACAGGTCTTGATGGCTACACCTTC

D: TRBD1
J: TRBJ1-6
V: TRBV7-2
size: .
CDR3: CASSFNRQGGSPLHF
DNA: TGTGCCAGCAGCTTTAACCGACAGGGGGGTTCACCCCTCCACTTT

D: TRBD1
J: TRBJ2-7
V: TRBV10-3
size: .
CDR3: CAISESRQGANEQYF
DNA: TGTGCCATCAGTGAGTCTCGGCAGGGGGCGAACGAGCAGTACTTC

D: TRBD1
J: TRBJ1-2
V: TRBV5-1
size: .
CDR3: CASSLEPRDRGLNPHGYTF
DNA: TGCGCCAGCAGCTTGGAGCCCCGGGACAGGGGGCTTAATCCGCATGGCTACACCTTC

D: TRBD2
J: TRBJ2-1
V: TRBV6-4
size: .
CDR3: CASSDQSGRGQFF
DNA: TGTGCCAGCAGTGACCAAAGCGGGAGAGGGCAGTTCTTC

D: .
J: TRBJ2-5
V: TRBV7-8
size: .
CDR3: CASSFLGGETQYF
DNA: TGTGCCAGCAGCTTTCTGGGGGGAGAGACCCAGTACTTC

D: .
J: TRBJ2-1
V: TRBV11-3
size: few
CDR3: CASSLGLTEQFF
DNA: TGTGCCAGCAGCTTAGGACTAACTGAGCAGTTCTTC

D: .
J: TRBJ2-3
V: TRBV7-8
size: .
CDR3: CASSSTGTFTDTQYF
DNA: TGTGCCAGCAGCTCAACAGGGACCTTCACAGATACGCAGTATTTT

D: .
J: TRBJ1-1
V: TRBV7-2
size: .
CDR3: CASSFYGGRAEAFF
DNA: TGTGCCAGCAGCTTTTACGGGGGAAGGGCTGAAGCTTTCTTT

D: TRBD1
J: TRBJ1-1
V: TRBV7-2
size: .
CDR3: CASSLVGTGGFVTEAFF
DNA: TGTGCCAGCAGCTTAGTGGGGACAGGGGGATTTGTAACTGAAGCTTTCTTT

D: .
J: TRBJ2-7
V: TRBV29-1
size: once
CDR3: CSVDGGDSSYEQYF
DNA: TGCAGCGTTGATGGCGGGGATAGCTCCTACGAGCAGTACTTC

D: TRBD2
J: TRBJ2-4
V: TRBV6-5
size: .
CDR3: CASSRELAGKNIQYF
DNA: TGTGCCAGCAGTCGGGAACTAGCGGGCAAAAACATTCAGTACTTC

D: .
J: TRBJ1-1
V: TRBV5-4
size: .
CDR3: CASSSGGTANTEAFF
DNA: TGTGCCAGCAGCTCAGGAGGGACGGCGAACACTGAAGCTTTCTTT

D: TRBD1
J: TRBJ2-7
V: TRBV24-1
size: .
CDR3: CATSDRARGEQYF
DNA: TGTGCCACAAGTGACAGGGCCAGGGGTGAGCAGTACTTC

D: TRBD1
J: TRBJ1-5
V: TRBV28
size: .
CDR3: CASSQGEEPQHF
DNA: TGTGCCAGCAGTCAGGGGGAGGAGCCCCAGCATTTT

D: .
J: TRBJ1-1
V: TRBV4-1
size: .
CDR3: CASSQNPLIDRTEAFF
DNA: TGCGCCAGCAGCCAAAACCCGCTTATAGATCGCACTGAAGCTTTCTTT

D: TRBD1
J: TRBJ1-5
V: TRBV20-1
size: .
CDR3: CSASTGGDENQPQHF
DNA: TGCAGTGCTAGTACAGGGGGTGACGAGAATCAGCCCCAGCATTTT

D: TRBD2
J: TRBJ2-5
V: TRBV5-4
size: .
CDR3: CASSLGSSGGLETQYF
DNA: TGTGCCAGCAGCTTGGGTTCCTCGGGAGGGCTGGAGACCCAGTACTTC

D: .
J: TRBJ1-3
V: TRBV19
size: .
CDR3: CASSTGNSGNTIYF
DNA: TGTGCCAGTAGTACGGGAAACTCTGGAAACACCATATATTTT

D: .
J: TRBJ2-2
V: TRBV3-1/TRBV3-2
size: .
CDR3: CASSQRLPAGSFGLGELFF
DNA: TGTGCCAGCAGCCAACGCTTACCTGCAGGGTCCTTTGGTCTCGGGGAGCTGTTTTTT

D: TRBD2
J: TRBJ2-3
V: TRBV7-3
size: .
CDR3: CASSSGGEQGDTQYF
DNA: TGTGCCAGCAGCTCCGGGGGGGAGCAGGGAGATACGCAGTATTTT

D: .
J: TRBJ2-7
V: TRBV5-1
size: .
CDR3: CASSLEVGRSYEQYF
DNA: TGCGCCAGCAGCTTGGAAGTTGGCCGCTCCTACGAGCAGTACTTC

D: TRBD1
J: TRBJ2-5
V: TRBV7-3
size: .
CDR3: CASSVNGQGAETQYF
DNA: TGTGCCAGCAGCGTCAATGGACAGGGGGCCGAGACCCAGTACTTC

D: TRBD2
J: TRBJ2-4
V: TRBV4-1
size: .
CDR3: CASSQDPRGRSNIQYF
DNA: TGCGCCAGCAGCCAAGATCCGCGCGGGAGGTCGAACATTCAGTACTTC

D: TRBD1
J: TRBJ1-2
V: TRBV3-1/TRBV3-2
size: .
CDR3: CASSPTTPTGRISYGYTF
DNA: TGTGCCAGCAGCCCGACCACTCCGACAGGGAGGATCTCCTATGGCTACACCTTC

D: TRBD2
J: TRBJ2-7
V: TRBV6-2/TRBV6-3
size: .
CDR3: CASSSNGLARGEQYF
DNA: TGTGCCAGCAGTTCTAACGGACTAGCGAGAGGCGAGCAGTACTTC

D: .
J: TRBJ1-2
V: TRBV19
size: .
CDR3: CASSMVQGQGINYGYTF
DNA: TGTGCCAGTAGTATGGTGCAGGGGCAGGGGATTAACTATGGCTACACCTTC

D: .
J: TRBJ2-7
V: TRBV4-3
size: .
CDR3: CASSQDRSVDLYEQYF
DNA: TGCGCCAGCAGCCAAGACAGGTCTGTAGATCTCTACGAGCAGTACTTC

D: TRBD1
J: TRBJ1-2
V: TRBV19
size: once
CDR3: CASLARQGEPLSGYTF
DNA: TGTGCCAGTCTCGCGAGGCAGGGGGAGCCGCTATCCGGCTACACCTTC

D: .
J: TRBJ1-2
V: TRBV20-1
size: .
CDR3: CSASGGPETYGYTF
DNA: TGCAGTGCAAGTGGGGGGCCAGAGACCTATGGCTACACCTTC

D: TRBD1
J: TRBJ2-7
V: TRBV5-6
size: .
CDR3: CASSSTGQGGGFYEQYF
DNA: TGTGCCAGCAGCTCGACCGGACAGGGAGGAGGCTTCTACGAGCAGTACTTC

D: .
J: TRBJ1-6
V: TRBV9
size: .
CDR3: CASSVDVRSPLHF
DNA: TGTGCCAGCAGCGTAGACGTGAGATCACCCCTCCACTTT

D: TRBD2
J: TRBJ2-3
V: TRBV28
size: .
CDR3: CASSSIIAGGNTQYF
DNA: TGTGCCAGCAGTTCTATTATAGCGGGGGGTAATACGCAGTATTTT

D: TRBD2
J: TRBJ2-4
V: TRBV14
size: .
CDR3: CASSQRWSSGRASEWNIQYF
DNA: TGTGCCAGCAGCCAGCGGTGGAGTAGCGGGAGGGCCTCGGAGTGGAACATTCAGTACTTC

D: .
J: TRBJ2-5
V: TRBV7-2
size: .
CDR3: CASSLGYSQETQYF
DNA: TGTGCCAGCAGCTTAGGCTACAGTCAAGAGACCCAGTACTTC

D: TRBD2
J: TRBJ2-1
V: TRBV15
size: .
CDR3: CATSGGGGNEQFF
DNA: TGTGCCACCAGCGGCGGGGGAGGGAATGAGCAGTTCTTC

D: .
J: TRBJ1-1
V: TRBV15
size: once
CDR3: CATSRGHPNTEAFF
DNA: TGTGCCACCAGCAGGGGACACCCGAACACTGAAGCTTTCTTT

D: TRBD1
J: TRBJ1-2
V: TRBV7-9
size: .
CDR3: CASSSRADRVGSNYGYTF
DNA: TGTGCCAGCAGCTCCCGGGCCGACAGGGTCGGCTCTAACTATGGCTACACCTTC

D: .
J: TRBJ1-2
V: TRBV5-6
size: .
CDR3: CASSLYLGGGGYGYTF
DNA: TGTGCCAGCAGCTTGTATCTGGGAGGAGGAGGCTATGGCTACACCTTC